What follows describes a single T cell receptor (beta chain). What it binds is unknown. The germline gene is not matched at one end of the junction; a read error may be the cause. Heparinised blood was drawn once per donor, averaging about 0.11 L. Sorting with CD45RO/CCR7/CD25/CD127/CD95/CD27 yielded naive, central memory, regulatory and stem-like memory CD4+ cells. Sorted populations all had greater than 95% purity. CDR3 size: 11 residues. Germline lookup yields CDR1 MDHEN and CDR2 SYDVKM. Reverse transcription of all isolated RNA meant that expressed TCRB transcripts were sequenced. TCRdb keeps only in-frame clones here, not all; method: immunoSEQ multiplex PCR. The sample records hundreds of thousands of clones, around an eighth being singletons. The sample comes from a study of beta chain features in type 1 diabetes. General study results and limits: With patients and controls alike, PCR might favor shorter templates to an equal degree. Patients with Type 1 diabetes showed moderately but significantly shorter TCRB CDR3s in all four CD4+ subsets.

The TCR was taken from a man aged 18-30 years with type 1 diabetes. The sequenced sample consisted of naive CD4+ T cells from blood. The chain uses TRBV28 and TRBJ1-5; no firm D call. For the CDR3, the DNA is TGTGCCAGCAGGAACGTTTCGGGAATTATTTTT. Encoded protein: CASRNVSGIIF.